Below, 26 T cell receptor beta chains from the same sample are listed, as sequenced in a study of shared clonotypes between healthy human individuals (TCRdb year 2020). The method was the immunoSEQ multiplex PCR assay. Entries here come from immuneACCESS through TCRdb and include only in-frame sequences with V and J called. Some clones fail to appear in such tables; in the studies checked, an unresolved V gene covers under half of the shortfall, and the cause of the remainder is unknown. The sample contains millions of clones, more than 80% of them found a single time. The ten largest clones represent about 0.39% of the sample. Specimen: naive CD4+ T cells from PBMCs. Read against the paper, the sample's cell subset or site label means: CD45RA+ positively selected. All receptors come from a man between 18 and 29 years old in good health. Some clones in this sample may be carry-over from other donors' samples.

This clone was observed a few times. The V and J genes are TRBV28 and TRBJ1-5; D call uncertain. This CDR3 comprises 9 residues. CDR1 is MDHEN, CDR2 SYDVKM, per germline. V lost 9 bases to trimming and J lost 7 bases, with 4 bases between them. CDR3 nucleotide sequence: TGTGCCAGGCCACAGCCCCAGCATTTT. This translates into CARPQPQHF. Complete variable domain (other parts from reference TRBV28 and TRBJ1-5): DVKVTQSSRYLVKRTGEKVFLECVQDMDHENMFWYRQDPGLGLRLIYFSYDVKMKEKGDIPEGYSVSREKKERFSLILESASTNQTSMYLCARPQPQHFGDGTRLSIL.

The J gene is TRBJ1-1, the V gene TRBV7-3; no clear D gene. The CDR3 spans 14 residues. Trimming left V 1 base short and J 3 bases short, with 9 bases between. Germline V gene lookup returns CDR1 SGHTA and CDR2 FQGTGA. The CDR3 nucleotides are TGTGCCAGCAGCTTAATGCGTCTAGACACTGAAGCTTTCTTT. Protein product: CASSLMRLDTEAFF. The variable domain in full, completed from reference TRBV7-3 and TRBJ1-1, reads GAGVSQTPSNKVTEKGKYVELRCDPISGHTALYWYRQSLGQGPEFLIYFQGTGAADDSGLPNDRFFAVRPEGSVSTLKIQRTERGDSAVYLCASSLMRLDTEAFFGQGTRLTVV.

The chain couples TRBV5-4 to TRBJ1-3; possibly TRBD1 for D (5 bases). The germline V and J ends were trimmed by 0 bases and 0 bases, with 13 bases remaining between them. CDR3 length: 17 amino acids. Looked up from germline, CDR1 is SGHNT and CDR2 is YYREEE (reference sequence). CDR3 DNA: TGTGCCAGCAGCTTGGAGGCAGGGCTTCCCTCTGGAAACACCATATATTTT. It yields the protein CASSLEAGLPSGNTIYF.

The gene calls are TRBV7-2 and TRBJ2-7; D is perhaps TRBD1 (6 bases). CDR1 and CDR2 from the germline V gene are SGHTA and FQGNSA. CDR3 length equals 13 residues. The germline V and J ends were trimmed by 4 bases and 7 bases, with 14 bases remaining between them. CDR3: CASSYYRVGEQYF. The CDR3 bases are TGTGCCAGCAGCTATTACAGGGTTGGTGAGCAGTACTTC.

The chain uses TRBV6-5 and TRBJ2-3, with TRBD1 identical over 8 bases. The CDR3 extends over 13 amino acids. J gave up 6 bases and V 11 bases, and 10 bases lay outside the gene matches. Germline values: CDR1 MNHEY, CDR2 SVGAGI. The CDR3 loop is CAATGVSQDTQYF. The CDR3 DNA follows: TGTGCCGCGACAGGGGTGAGCCAGGATACGCAGTATTTT.

The chain links TRBV6-5 to TRBJ1-4; D gene ambiguous. From germline, CDR1 is MNHEY and CDR2 SVGAGI. The germline V and J ends were trimmed by 0 bases and 7 bases, with 9 bases remaining between them. This CDR3 comprises 14 residues. The DNA of the CDR3 is TGTGCCAGCAGTTACTCGTGGGGAGGTGAAAAACTGTTTTTT. It encodes CASSYSWGGEKLFF.

The chain couples TRBV28 to TRBJ1-5; possibly TRBD1 for D (5 bases). The V end lost 4 bases, the J end lost 6 bases, and 19 bases lay between the germline ends. CDR3 length equals 16 residues. Per germline, CDR1 MDHEN and CDR2 SYDVKM. The CDR3 loop reads CASSSREGRWGQPQHF. The CDR3 bases are TGTGCCAGCAGTTCCAGGGAAGGACGTTGGGGTCAGCCCCAGCATTTT.

This sequence joins TRBV30 and TRBJ1-2, with TRBD1 matching over 11 bases. The CDR3 runs to 12 residues. J lost 6 bases, V lost 7 bases, and 4 bases had no gene match. CDR1 is GTSNPN, CDR2 SVGIG, per germline (reference sequence). CDR3 nucleotide sequence: TGTGCCTTCAAGGGACAGGGGGATGGCTACACCTTC. The encoded protein is CAFKGQGDGYTF.

As for this clone: The sample carries other DNA sequences with the same CDR3. The chain has TRBV9 and TRBJ2-5, with a weak D call TRBD1 (6 bases). This CDR3 spans 13 amino acids. V shed 4 bases and J shed 2 bases, with 9 bases lying between them. Germline V gives CDR1 SGDLS, CDR2 YYNGEE. DNA for the CDR3: TGTGCCAGCAGCCGGACAGTACAAGAGACCCAGTACTTC. This gives the protein CASSRTVQETQYF.

The gene calls are TRBV10-3 and TRBJ2-7; 8 bases agree with TRBD2. The CDR3 spans 15 residues. Germline-derived CDR1 and CDR2 are ENHRY and SYGVKD. Trimming removed 8 bases from V and 5 bases from J; junction bases left unmatched: 14. The CDR3 loop reads CAIGRRREEFDEQYF. CDR3 DNA: TGTGCCATCGGGCGAAGGCGGGAGGAATTCGACGAGCAGTACTTC.

The chain uses TRBV7-6 and TRBJ2-5; TRBD2 matches at 9 bases. V gave up 5 bases and J gave up 5 bases; unmatched junction bases: 9. This CDR3 is 15 amino acids long. CDR1 is SGHVS and CDR2 is FNYEAQ in the germline V gene. Written as DNA, the CDR3 is TGTGCCAGCAGCCCGAGGTTGCGGGAGGGCGAGACCCAGTACTTC. It specifies CASSPRLREGETQYF.

The chain recombines TRBV5-6 with TRBJ1-2, with D uncertain. This CDR3 comprises 15 residues. V was pared by 4 bases and J by 5 bases, with 18 bases between. Germline V gene lookup returns CDR1 SGHDT and CDR2 YYEEEE. CDR3: CASSLFNTAGYGYTF. The CDR3 nucleotides are TGTGCCAGCAGCCTATTTAATACAGCGGGATATGGCTACACCTTC. Full variable domain (rest looked up from reference TRBV5-6 and TRBJ1-2): DAGVTQSPTHLIKTRGQQVTLRCSPKSGHDTVSWYQQALGQGPQFIFQYYEEEERQRGNFPDRFSGHQFPNYSSELNVNALLLGDSALYLCASSLFNTAGYGYTFGSGTRLTVV.

The chain joins TRBV18 to TRBJ2-2; TRBD1 aligns across 10 bases. V shed 6 bases, J shed 5 bases, and the junction held 15 bases outside the gene matches. CDR1 is KGHSH and CDR2 is LQKENI in the germline V gene. The CDR3 extends over 18 amino acids. The CDR3 spells CASSDDRGLFLGTGELFF. CDR3 DNA: TGTGCCAGCTCGGACGACAGGGGGCTCTTCCTAGGAACCGGGGAGCTGTTTTTT.

The V gene is TRBV25-1, the J gene TRBJ2-2, with unresolved D. Germline values: CDR1 MGHDK, CDR2 SYGVNS. This CDR3 comprises 13 residues. Trimming left V 4 bases short and J 3 bases short, with 6 bases between. The CDR3, as DNA: TGTGCCAGCAGTGTGGTATACACCGGGGAGCTGTTTTTT. This codes for CASSVVYTGELFF.

This clone was found once. CDR3 loop: CASSLLAGADIQYF. The CDR3 region has the DNA TGTGCCAGCAGCTTATTAGCGGGAGCAGACATTCAGTACTTC. The rearrangement joins TRBV7-2 to TRBJ2-4; 9 bases line up with TRBD2. CDR1 is SGHTA, CDR2 FQGNSA, per germline. The trim removed 2 bases at V and 8 bases at J, leaving 4 bases unmatched. The CDR3 has 14 amino acids.

This chain's CDR3 is CASSQNSNQPQHF. As DNA, the CDR3 is TGTGCCAGCAGTCAGAATAGCAATCAGCCCCAGCATTTT. The chain joins TRBV2 to TRBJ1-5; D ambiguous. CDR1 is SNHLY, CDR2 FYNNEI, per germline. This CDR3 has 13 amino acids. The ends were cut back, 5 bases at V and 0 bases at J, with 5 bases in the middle.

The chain is built from TRBV23-1 and TRBJ1-1; D unresolved. TRBV23-1 is annotated as an ORF whose role is uncertain. The CDR3 covers 17 residues. The germline V and J ends were trimmed by 3 bases and 1 base, with 18 bases remaining between them. The DNA for the CDR3 is TGCGCCAGCAGTCAGAATGGTGGGCCTGTCGGGAACACTGAAGCTTTCTTT. Protein: CASSQNGGPVGNTEAFF.

This chain connects TRBV27 to TRBJ2-7, with D possibly being TRBD1 or TRBD2 (5 bases each). Looked up from germline, CDR1 is MNHEY and CDR2 is SMNVEV (reference sequence). The CDR3 length is 15 residues. Trimming stripped 5 bases from V and 3 bases from J, with 17 bases between. The CDR3 here is CASSPRGDSFYEQYF. The CDR3 bases are TGTGCCAGCAGTCCCCGGGGTGACAGCTTCTACGAGCAGTACTTC.

V is TRBV29-1 and J is TRBJ2-3; perhaps TRBD1 as D (6 bases). CDR3 size: 15 residues. Germline values: CDR1 SQVTM, CDR2 ANQGSEA. V gave up 5 bases and J gave up 1 base, with 16 bases separating them. The CDR3 protein is CSVTLTGTGTDTQYF. The CDR3 coding sequence is TGCAGCGTTACCCTGACAGGTACAGGCACAGATACGCAGTATTTT.

J is TRBJ2-7 and V is TRBV6-1; weak D call: TRBD2 (6 bases). The CDR3 is 15 residues long. Germline V gene lookup returns CDR1 MNHNS and CDR2 SASEGT. Trimming left V 2 bases short and J 3 bases short, with 14 bases between. As DNA, the CDR3 is TGTGCCAGCAGTGAAATTCCGGGGGTGGGCTACGAGCAGTACTTC. Amino acids: CASSEIPGVGYEQYF.

The chain uses TRBV7-2 and TRBJ2-7; 8 bases align to TRBD1. The CDR3 loop spans 14 amino acids. Germline CDR1 and CDR2: SGHTA and FQGNSA. After removal of 2 bases from V and 3 bases from J, the junction contained 3 bases not matched to a gene. CDR3 loop: CASSLTGGNYEQYF. The CDR3 DNA reads as TGTGCCAGCAGCTTAACAGGGGGTAACTACGAGCAGTACTTC.

This sequence joins TRBV30 and TRBJ1-5; TRBD1 might be the D (5 bases). CDR1 is GTSNPN, CDR2 SVGIG, per germline (reference sequence). Trimming took 4 bases from V and 3 from J, leaving 10 bases between them. CDR3 length equals 13 residues. CDR3 sequence reads: CAWKAGPNQPQHF. For the CDR3, the DNA is TGTGCCTGGAAGGCGGGGCCCAATCAGCCCCAGCATTTT.

The CDR3 region is CASSLGSQGYQPQHF. The CDR3 DNA follows: TGTGCCAGCAGCTTAGGGTCACAGGGGTACCAGCCCCAGCATTTT. The gene calls are TRBV7-2 and TRBJ1-5; 7 nucleotides line up with TRBD1. The germline CDR1 and CDR2 sequences are SGHTA and FQGNSA. J lost 7 bases, V lost 1 base, and 7 bases had no gene match. The CDR3 runs to 15 residues.

The J gene is TRBJ1-5, the V gene TRBV30, with D maybe TRBD1 (6 bases). Per the germline V gene, CDR1 is GTSNPN and CDR2 is SVGIG (reference sequence). Trimming took 5 bases from V and 3 from J, leaving 14 bases between them. The CDR3 totals 14 residues. The CDR3 here is CAWGTGNLNQPQHF. The CDR3 nucleotides are TGTGCCTGGGGAACAGGGAACCTCAATCAGCCCCAGCATTTT.

The chain is built from TRBV25-1 and TRBJ2-1; TRBD2 agrees at 9 bases. CDR1 and CDR2 (germline): MGHDK, SYGVNS. This CDR3 is 17 amino acids long. V lost 1 base to trimming and J lost 0 bases; unmatched junction nucleotides: 4. The CDR3: CASSESISGGSYNEQFF. For the CDR3, the DNA is TGTGCCAGCAGTGAATCGATTAGCGGGGGCTCCTACAATGAGCAGTTCTTC.

V gene TRBV7-3 combines with J gene TRBJ1-3; D not resolved. The CDR3 totals 14 residues. Germline assignment: CDR1 SGHTA and CDR2 FQGTGA. V lost 5 bases and J 0 bases, leaving 8 bases between the germline ends. The CDR3 nucleotides read TGTGCCAGCAGCCGTACGGGCTCTGGAAACACCATATATTTT. Protein product: CASSRTGSGNTIYF.